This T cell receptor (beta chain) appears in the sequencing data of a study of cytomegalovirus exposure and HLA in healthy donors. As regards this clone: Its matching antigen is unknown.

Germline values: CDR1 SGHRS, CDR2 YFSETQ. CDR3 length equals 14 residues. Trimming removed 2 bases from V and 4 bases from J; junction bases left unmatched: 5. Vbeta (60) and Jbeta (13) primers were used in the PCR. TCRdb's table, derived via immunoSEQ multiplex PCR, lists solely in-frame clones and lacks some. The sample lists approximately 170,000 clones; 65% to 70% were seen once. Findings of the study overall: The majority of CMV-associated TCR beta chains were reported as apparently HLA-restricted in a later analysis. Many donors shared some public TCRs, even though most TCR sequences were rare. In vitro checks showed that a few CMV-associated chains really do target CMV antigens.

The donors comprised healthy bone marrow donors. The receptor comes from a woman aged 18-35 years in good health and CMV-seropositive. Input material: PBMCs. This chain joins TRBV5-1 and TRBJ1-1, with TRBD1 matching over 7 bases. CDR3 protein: CASSLGGASTEAFF. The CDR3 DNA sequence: TGCGCCAGCAGCTTAGGGGGCGCGAGCACTGAAGCTTTCTTT.